This T cell receptor beta chain was sequenced in a study of spatial heterogeneity in lung cancer. Turning to the study itself: Strongly correlated with TCR transcript counts in tumor regions was a T cell module score, which was a transcriptional module score calculated from matched bulk RNA-seq. Study results and caveats: Sequencing reached an estimated coverage of tumor T cells that was only around 7% for alpha chains and roughly 13% for beta chains. How many expanded intratumoral alpha and beta TCRs were present tracked the tumor mutation count, which was a count of nonsynonymous mutations.

TCRdb called the 5' RACE reads again in MiXCR, with one record for every CDR3 protein. The sample comprises thousands of distinct CDR3 sequences, around 8.4% of which are singletons, and about 4.2% rests with the top ten. Described time point: sample taken at primary tumor resection. Sequencing of whole RNA from tumor, nontumor lung or frozen PBMC involved no sorting. Relative to its sample, this clonotype is medium-sized (0.01 to 0.1%). Its antigen remains unknown. Found in a library prepared for alpha chains, this beta chain is an off-target read, and its abundance has little meaning. Germline CDR1 and CDR2: SGDLS and YYNGEE. Trimming stripped 0 bases from V and 4 bases from J, with 4 bases between. The CDR3 is made up of 13 amino acids.

The sample here was lung tumor tissue, taken at surgery. V usage is TRBV9 and J usage is TRBJ2-2; D call uncertain. The receptor was derived from a male donor with early-stage non-small cell lung cancer. For the CDR3, the DNA is TGTGCCAGCAGCGTAGGGGGCACCGGGGAGCTGTTTTTT. Protein sequence: CASSVGGTGELFF.